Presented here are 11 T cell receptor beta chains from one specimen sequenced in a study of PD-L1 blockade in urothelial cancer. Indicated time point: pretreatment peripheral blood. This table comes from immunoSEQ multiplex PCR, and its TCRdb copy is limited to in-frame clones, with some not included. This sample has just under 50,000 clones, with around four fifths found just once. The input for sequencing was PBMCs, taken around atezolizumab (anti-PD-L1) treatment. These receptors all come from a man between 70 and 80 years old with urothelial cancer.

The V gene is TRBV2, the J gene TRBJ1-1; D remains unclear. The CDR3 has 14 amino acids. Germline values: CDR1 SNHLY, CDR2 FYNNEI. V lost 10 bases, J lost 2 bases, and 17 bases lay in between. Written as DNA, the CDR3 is TGTGCCATGGTACCCGAGAGGATAAACACTGAAGCTTTCTTT. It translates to CAMVPERINTEAFF.

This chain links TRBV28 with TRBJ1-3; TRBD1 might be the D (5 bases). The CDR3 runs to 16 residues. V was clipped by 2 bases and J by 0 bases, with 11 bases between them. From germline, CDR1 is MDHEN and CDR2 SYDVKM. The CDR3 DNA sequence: TGTGCCAGCAGTTTAGGGGGGACGGTCTCTGGAAACACCATATATTTT. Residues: CASSLGGTVSGNTIYF.

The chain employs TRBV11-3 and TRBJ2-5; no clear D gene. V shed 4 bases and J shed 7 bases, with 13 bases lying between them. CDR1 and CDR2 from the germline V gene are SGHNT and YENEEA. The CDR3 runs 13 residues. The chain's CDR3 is CASSSLVVGTQYF. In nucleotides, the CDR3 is TGTGCCAGCAGCTCCCTGGTAGTCGGGACCCAGTACTTC.

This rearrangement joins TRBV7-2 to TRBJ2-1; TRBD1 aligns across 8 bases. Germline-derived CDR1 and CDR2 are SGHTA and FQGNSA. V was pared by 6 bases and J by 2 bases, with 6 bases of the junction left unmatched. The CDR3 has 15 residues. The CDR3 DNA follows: TGTGCCAGCAGTCCAGACAGGGGAGCCTACAATGAGCAGTTCTTC. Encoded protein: CASSPDRGAYNEQFF.

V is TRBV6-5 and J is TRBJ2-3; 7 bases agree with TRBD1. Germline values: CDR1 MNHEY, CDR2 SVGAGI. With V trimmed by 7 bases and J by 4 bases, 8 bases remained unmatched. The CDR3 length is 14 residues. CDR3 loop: CASTRTGRPDTQYF. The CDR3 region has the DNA TGTGCCAGCACCAGGACAGGACGGCCAGATACGCAGTATTTT.

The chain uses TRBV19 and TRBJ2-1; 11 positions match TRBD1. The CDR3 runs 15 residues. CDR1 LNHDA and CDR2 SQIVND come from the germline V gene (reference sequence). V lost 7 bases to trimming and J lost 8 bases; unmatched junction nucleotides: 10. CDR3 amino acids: CASMDGQGARYEQFF. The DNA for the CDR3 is TGTGCCAGTATGGATGGACAGGGGGCGAGGTATGAGCAGTTCTTC. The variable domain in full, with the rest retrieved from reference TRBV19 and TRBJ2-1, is DGGITQSPKYLFRKEGQNVTLSCEQNLNHDAMYWYRQDPGQGLRLIYYSQIVNDFQKGDIAEGYSVSREKKESFPLTVTSAQKNPTAFYLCASMDGQGARYEQFFGPGTRLTVL.

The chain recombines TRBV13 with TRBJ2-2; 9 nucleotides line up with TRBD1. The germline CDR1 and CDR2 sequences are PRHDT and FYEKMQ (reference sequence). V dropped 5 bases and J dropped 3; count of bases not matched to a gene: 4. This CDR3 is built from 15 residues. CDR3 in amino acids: CASSRGQGDTGELFF. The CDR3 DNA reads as TGTGCCAGCAGCCGGGGACAGGGAGACACCGGGGAGCTGTTTTTT. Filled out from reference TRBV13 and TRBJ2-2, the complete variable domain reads AAGVIQSPRHLIKEKRETATLKCYPIPRHDTVYWYQQGPGQDPQFLISFYEKMQSDKGSIPDRFSAQQFSDYHSELNMSSLELGDSALYFCASSRGQGDTGELFFGEGSRLTVL.

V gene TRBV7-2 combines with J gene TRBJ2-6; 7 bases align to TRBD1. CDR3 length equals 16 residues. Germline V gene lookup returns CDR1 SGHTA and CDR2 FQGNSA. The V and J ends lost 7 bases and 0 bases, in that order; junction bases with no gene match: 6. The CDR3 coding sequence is TGTGCCAGCAAAAGGGACAGTTCCTCTGGGGCCAACGTCCTGACTTTC. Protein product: CASKRDSSSGANVLTF.

CDR3: CASSLGTEYTGELFF. CDR3 coding DNA: TGTGCCAGCAGCTTGGGAACCGAGTACACCGGGGAGCTGTTTTTT. V and J are TRBV5-6 and TRBJ2-2; D is undetermined. Germline CDR1 SGHDT, CDR2 YYEEEE. There are 15 residues in the CDR3. Trimming removed 0 bases at V and 3 bases at J, with 9 bases between.

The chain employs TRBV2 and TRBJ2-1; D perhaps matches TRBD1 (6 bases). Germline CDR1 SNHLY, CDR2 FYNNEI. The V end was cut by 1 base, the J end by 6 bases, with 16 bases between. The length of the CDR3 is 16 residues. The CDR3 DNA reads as TGTGCCAGCAGTGAAGAGAGGGGGAGTATAGGCAATGAGCAGTTCTTC. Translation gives CASSEERGSIGNEQFF.

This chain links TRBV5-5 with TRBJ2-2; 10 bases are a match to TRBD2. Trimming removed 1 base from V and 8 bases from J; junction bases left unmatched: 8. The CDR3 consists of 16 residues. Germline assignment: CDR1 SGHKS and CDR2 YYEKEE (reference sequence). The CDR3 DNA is TGTGCCAGCAGCTTGTCGGCTAGCGGGAGAAAGGGGGAGCTGTTTTTT. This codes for CASSLSASGRKGELFF.